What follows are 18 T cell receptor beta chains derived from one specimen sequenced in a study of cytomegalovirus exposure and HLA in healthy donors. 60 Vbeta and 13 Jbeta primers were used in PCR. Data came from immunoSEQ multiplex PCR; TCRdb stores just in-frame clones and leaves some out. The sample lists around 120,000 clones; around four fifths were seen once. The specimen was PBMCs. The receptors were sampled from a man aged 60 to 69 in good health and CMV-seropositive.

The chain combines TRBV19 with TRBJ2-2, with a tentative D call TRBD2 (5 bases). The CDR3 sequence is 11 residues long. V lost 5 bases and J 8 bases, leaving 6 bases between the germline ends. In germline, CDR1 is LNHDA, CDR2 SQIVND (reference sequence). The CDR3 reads CASSSGGELFF. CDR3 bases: TGTGCCAGTAGTTCGGGGGGGGAGCTGTTTTTT.

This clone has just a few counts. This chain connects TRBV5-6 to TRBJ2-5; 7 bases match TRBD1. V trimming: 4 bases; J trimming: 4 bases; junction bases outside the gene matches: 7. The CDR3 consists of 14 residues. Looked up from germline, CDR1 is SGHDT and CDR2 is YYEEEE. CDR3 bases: TGTGCCAGCAGCGGGCAGGGGGTAGGAGAGACCCAGTACTTC. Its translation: CASSGQGVGETQYF.

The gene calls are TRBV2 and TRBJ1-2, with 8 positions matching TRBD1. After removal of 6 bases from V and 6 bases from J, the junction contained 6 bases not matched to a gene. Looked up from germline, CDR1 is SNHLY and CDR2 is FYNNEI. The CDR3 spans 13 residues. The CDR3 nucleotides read TGTGCCAGCAGCCTCCCGACAGGGGATGGCTACACCTTC. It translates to CASSLPTGDGYTF. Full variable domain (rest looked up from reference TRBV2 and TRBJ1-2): EPEVTQTPSHQVTQMGQEVILRCVPISNHLYFYWYRQILGQKVEFLVSFYNNEISEKSEIFDDQFSVERPDGSNFTLKIRSTKLEDSAMYFCASSLPTGDGYTFGSGTRLTVV.

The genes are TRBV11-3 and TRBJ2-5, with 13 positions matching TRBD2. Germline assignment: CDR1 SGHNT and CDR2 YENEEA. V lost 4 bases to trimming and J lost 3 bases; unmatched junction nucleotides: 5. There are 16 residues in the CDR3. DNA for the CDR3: TGTGCCAGCAGCTCTGGGACTAGCGGGAAGGAAGAGACCCAGTACTTC. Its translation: CASSSGTSGKEETQYF.

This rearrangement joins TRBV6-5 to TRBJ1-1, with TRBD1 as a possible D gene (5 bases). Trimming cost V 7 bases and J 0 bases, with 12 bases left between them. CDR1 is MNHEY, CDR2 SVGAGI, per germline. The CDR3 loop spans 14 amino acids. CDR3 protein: CASTPDSMNTEAFF. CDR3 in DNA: TGTGCCAGCACCCCCGACAGTATGAACACTGAAGCTTTCTTT.

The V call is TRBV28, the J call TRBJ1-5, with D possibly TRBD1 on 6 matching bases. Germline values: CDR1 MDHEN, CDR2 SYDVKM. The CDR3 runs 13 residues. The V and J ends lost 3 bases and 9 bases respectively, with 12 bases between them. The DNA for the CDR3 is TGTGCCAGCAGTTTGGGGGGGGCAGGGCCCCAGCATTTT. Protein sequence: CASSLGGAGPQHF.

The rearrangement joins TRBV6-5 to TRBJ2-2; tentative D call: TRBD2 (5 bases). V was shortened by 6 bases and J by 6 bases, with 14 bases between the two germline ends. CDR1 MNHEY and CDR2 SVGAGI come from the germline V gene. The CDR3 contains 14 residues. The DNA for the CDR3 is TGTGCCAGCAGGATTCTTAGCGACGCCGGGGAGCTGTTTTTT. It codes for CASRILSDAGELFF.

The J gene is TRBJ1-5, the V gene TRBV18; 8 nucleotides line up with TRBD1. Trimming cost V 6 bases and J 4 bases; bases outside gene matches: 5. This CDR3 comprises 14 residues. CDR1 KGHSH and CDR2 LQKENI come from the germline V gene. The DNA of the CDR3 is TGTGCCAGCTCTTCAGACAGGGGTAATCAGCCCCAGCATTTT. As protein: CASSSDRGNQPQHF.

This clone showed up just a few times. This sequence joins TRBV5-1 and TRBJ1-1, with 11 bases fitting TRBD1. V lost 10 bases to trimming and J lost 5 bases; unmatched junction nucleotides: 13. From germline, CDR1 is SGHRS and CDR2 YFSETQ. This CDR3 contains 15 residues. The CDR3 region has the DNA TGCGCCTCAGGAGGGACAGGGGGAATGGGGACTGAAGCTTTCTTT. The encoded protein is CASGGTGGMGTEAFF.

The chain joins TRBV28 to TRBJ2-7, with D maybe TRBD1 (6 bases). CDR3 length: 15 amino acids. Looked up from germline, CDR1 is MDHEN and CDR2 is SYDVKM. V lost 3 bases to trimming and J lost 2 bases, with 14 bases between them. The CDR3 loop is CASSFGGSQAYEQYF. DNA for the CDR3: TGTGCCAGCAGTTTTGGGGGCTCTCAAGCCTACGAGCAGTACTTC.

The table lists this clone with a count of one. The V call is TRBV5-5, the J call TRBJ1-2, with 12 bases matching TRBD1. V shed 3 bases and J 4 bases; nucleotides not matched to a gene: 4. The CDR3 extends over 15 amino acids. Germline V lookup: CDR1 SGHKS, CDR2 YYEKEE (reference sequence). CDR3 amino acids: CASSWGTGGRYGYTF. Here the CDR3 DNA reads TGTGCCAGCAGCTGGGGGACAGGGGGCCGCTATGGCTACACCTTC.

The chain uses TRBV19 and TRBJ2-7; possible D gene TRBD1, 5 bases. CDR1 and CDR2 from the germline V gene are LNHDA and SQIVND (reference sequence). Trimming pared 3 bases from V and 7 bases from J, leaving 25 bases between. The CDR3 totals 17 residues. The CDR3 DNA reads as TGTGCCAGTAGTATTAAGTGGCGGCAGGGCAATGCGGAAGAGCAGTACTTC. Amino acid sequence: CASSIKWRQGNAEEQYF.

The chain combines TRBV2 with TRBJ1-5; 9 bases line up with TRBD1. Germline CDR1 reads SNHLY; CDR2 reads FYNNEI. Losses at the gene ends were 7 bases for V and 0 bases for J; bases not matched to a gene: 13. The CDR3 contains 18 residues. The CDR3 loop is CASKLQGADFFSNQPQHF. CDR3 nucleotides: TGTGCCAGCAAGCTACAGGGGGCGGATTTCTTTAGCAATCAGCCCCAGCATTTT.

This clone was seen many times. The CDR3 region is CASSLDSSEAFF. CDR3 sequence (DNA): TGTGCCAGCAGCTTAGATTCCAGTGAAGCTTTCTTT. The chain couples TRBV11-2 to TRBJ1-1, with D hard to call. The CDR3 is 12 residues long. Trimming cost V 0 bases and J 7 bases, with 6 bases left between them. From germline, CDR1 is SGHAT and CDR2 FQNNGV.

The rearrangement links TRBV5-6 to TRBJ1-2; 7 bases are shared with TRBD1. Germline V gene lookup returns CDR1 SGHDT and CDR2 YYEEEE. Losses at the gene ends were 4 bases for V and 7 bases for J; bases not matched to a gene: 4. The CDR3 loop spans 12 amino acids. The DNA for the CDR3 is TGTGCCAGCAGCCAGACAGGGTTTGGCTACACCTTC. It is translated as CASSQTGFGYTF.

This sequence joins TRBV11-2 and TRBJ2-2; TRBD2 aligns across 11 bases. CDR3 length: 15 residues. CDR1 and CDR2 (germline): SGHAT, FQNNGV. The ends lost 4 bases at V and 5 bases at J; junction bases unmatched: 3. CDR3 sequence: CASSYSGGATGELFF. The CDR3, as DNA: TGTGCCAGCAGCTATAGCGGGGGGGCGACCGGGGAGCTGTTTTTT.

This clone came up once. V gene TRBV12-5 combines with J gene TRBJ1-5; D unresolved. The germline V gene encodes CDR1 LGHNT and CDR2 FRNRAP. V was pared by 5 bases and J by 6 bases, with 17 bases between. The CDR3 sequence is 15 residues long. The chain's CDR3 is CASGAPRVDGQPQHF. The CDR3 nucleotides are TGTGCTAGTGGTGCCCCGAGGGTAGACGGTCAGCCCCAGCATTTT.

As DNA, the CDR3 is TGCAGCGTCGAGGCGTGGTCTGGGGCCAACGTCCTGACTTTC. Encoded protein: CSVEAWSGANVLTF. This rearrangement joins TRBV29-1 to TRBJ2-6; no clear D gene. V lost 6 bases, J lost 1 base, and 10 bases lay in between. CDR3 size: 14 residues. Germline CDR1 reads SQVTM; CDR2 reads ANQGSEA.